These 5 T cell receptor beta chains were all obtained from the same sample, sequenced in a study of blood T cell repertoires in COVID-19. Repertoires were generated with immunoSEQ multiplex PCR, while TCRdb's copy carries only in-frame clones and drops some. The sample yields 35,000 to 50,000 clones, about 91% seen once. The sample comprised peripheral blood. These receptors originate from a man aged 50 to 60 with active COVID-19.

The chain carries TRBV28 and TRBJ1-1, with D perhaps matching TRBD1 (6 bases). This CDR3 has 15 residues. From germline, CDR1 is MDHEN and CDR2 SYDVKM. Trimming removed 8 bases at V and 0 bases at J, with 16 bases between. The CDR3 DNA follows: TGTGCCAGCCGGAGGGGGGGAGGTATGAACACTGAAGCTTTCTTT. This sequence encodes CASRRGGGMNTEAFF.

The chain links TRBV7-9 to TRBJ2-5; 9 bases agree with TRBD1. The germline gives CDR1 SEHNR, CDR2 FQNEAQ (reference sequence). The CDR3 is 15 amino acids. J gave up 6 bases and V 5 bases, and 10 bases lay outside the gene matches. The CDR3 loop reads CASSATGGAVKTQYF. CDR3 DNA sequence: TGTGCCAGCAGCGCAACAGGGGGCGCGGTGAAGACCCAGTACTTC.

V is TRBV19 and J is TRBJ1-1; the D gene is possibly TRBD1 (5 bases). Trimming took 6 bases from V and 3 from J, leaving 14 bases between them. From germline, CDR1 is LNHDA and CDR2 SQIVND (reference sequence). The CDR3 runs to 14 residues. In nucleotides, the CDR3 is TGTGCCAGTAGCAGTACAGGATCAGACACTGAAGCTTTCTTT. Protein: CASSSTGSDTEAFF.

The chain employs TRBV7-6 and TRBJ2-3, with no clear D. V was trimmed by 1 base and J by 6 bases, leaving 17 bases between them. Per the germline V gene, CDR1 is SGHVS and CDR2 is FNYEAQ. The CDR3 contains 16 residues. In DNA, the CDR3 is TGTGCCAGCAGCTTAGAATTGGGCAGGTCTGGGGATACGCAGTATTTT. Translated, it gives CASSLELGRSGDTQYF.

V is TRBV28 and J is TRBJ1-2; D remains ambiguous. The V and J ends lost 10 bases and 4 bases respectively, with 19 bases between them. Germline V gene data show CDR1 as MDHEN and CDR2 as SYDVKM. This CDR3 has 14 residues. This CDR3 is CATVFSGSGYGYTF. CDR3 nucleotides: TGTGCCACGGTGTTTAGCGGGTCCGGCTATGGCTACACCTTC.